This T cell receptor beta chain was documented in a study of T cell responses to AZD1222 COVID-19 vaccine. Study findings and constraints: Spike-specific TCR breadth and depth grew following two AZD1222 doses.

Regarding this clone: Its antigen is not identified.

Profiling relied on immunoSEQ multiplex PCR, and the TCRdb table lists in-frame clones only, not all of them. In the table there are 90,000 to 100,000 clones, around 89% of which are singletons. Germline CDR1 SGHTA, CDR2 FQGTGA. V lost 5 bases and J lost 2; bases outside the gene matches: 5. The CDR3 is 15 amino acids. The clonotype was recovered from an adult in good health. The material sequenced was peripheral blood, taken on day 0 of AZD1222 vaccination. The chain couples TRBV7-3 to TRBJ2-3, with 9 bases lining up with TRBD2. CDR3 amino acids: CASSLLAGDTDTQYF. CDR3 DNA: TGTGCCAGCAGCCTGTTAGCGGGGGACACAGATACGCAGTATTTT.